The entry below gives a single TCR beta chain sequence along with its context. This receptor's antigen is unknown. Per-nucleotide qualities are absent, and no much larger clonotype sits a single base away. These data are taken from a study of blood T cell repertoires in COVID-19 (dated by TCRdb to 2018 to 2020). At the level of the whole study: The collaborator samples originated in the United States, Italy and Spain and spanned the acute and convalescent phases of COVID-19. The repertoires were made available in a free public database intended to serve as a resource for research on the immune response to SARS-CoV-2. The dataset comprised deeply sampled blood TCRbeta repertoires from subjects exposed to, actively infected with, or recovered from COVID-19. The material from the prospective study consisted of cDNA or gDNA derived from T cells, B-cell-depleted T cells, or PBMCs. The samples were drawn from the first 160 participants of the ongoing ImmuneRACE study and from under 1,500 subjects provided by 6 global collaborators. Nearly every sample came with metadata listing a de-identified subject ID, COVID-19 status, age in years and sex. HLA class I and class II types, where available, came from metadata supplied by the sample provider rather than from assay-based typing.

Another Seattle source contributed samples from volunteer blood donors who had recovered from COVID-19. Each collaborating institution followed its own protocols to collect whole blood in K2EDTA tubes. For TCRbeta analysis, collaborator samples were shipped as frozen whole blood, as isolated PBMCs, or as DNA extracted from either sample type. TCRbeta CDR3 regions were amplified from genomic DNA using the immunoSEQ Assay, a bias-controlled multiplex PCR. As for the authors' bioinformatics: Within the assay, amplification of reference gene primers was used to estimate how many nucleated cells each sample contained. To quantify the absolute abundance of each unique TCRbeta CDR3 rearrangement, sequence reads were collapsed and filtered. For each sample, productive Simpson clonality was calculated as the square root of Simpson's diversity index across productive rearrangements. Here the immuneACCESS table is served through TCRdb, limited to in-frame sequences with V and J called. Missing clones are a known gap in these copies; in checked studies unresolved V genes cover under half, and the rest lacks a known reason. From that table come the V and J calls and clone size; the DNA was used to work out D and trimming. The sample records approximately 280,000 clones, approximately 83% of which are singletons. The ten largest account for about 1.9% of the sample.

V loses 6 bases, J loses 1 base, and the germline ends lie 16 bases apart. Measured from the cysteine to the phenylalanine, the CDR3 is 14 residues long. The kept DNA is CDR3 alone, 42 bases in frame from the first base. The CDR1 and CDR2 encoded by the germline V gene are SQVTM and ANQGSEA. Paper-wide results and their limitations: The amount of clinical and demographic metadata varied by source and participant and was provided uncurated.

The sequenced sample was peripheral blood. Recombination joined TRBV29-1 with TRBJ2-7; TRBD1 is perhaps the D gene, given 5 matching bases. This TCR was sampled from a woman aged 25 to 45 who had recovered from COVID-19. Read as DNA, the sequence is TGCAGCGTAATTGGGGCACGAGGTTCCTACGAGCAGTACTTC. It specifies CSVIGARGSYEQYF.